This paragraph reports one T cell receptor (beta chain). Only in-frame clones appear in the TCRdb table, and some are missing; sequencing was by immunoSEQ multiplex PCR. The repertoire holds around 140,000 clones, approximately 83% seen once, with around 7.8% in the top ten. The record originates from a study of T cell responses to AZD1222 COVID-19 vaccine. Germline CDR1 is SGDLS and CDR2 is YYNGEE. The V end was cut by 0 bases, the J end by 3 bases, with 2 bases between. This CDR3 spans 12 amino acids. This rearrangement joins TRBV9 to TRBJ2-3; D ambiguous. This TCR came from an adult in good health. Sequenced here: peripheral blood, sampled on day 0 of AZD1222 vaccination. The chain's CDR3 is CASSVVTDTQYF. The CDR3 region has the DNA TGTGCCAGCAGCGTAGTAACAGATACGCAGTATTTT. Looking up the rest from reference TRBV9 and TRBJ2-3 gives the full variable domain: DSGVTQTPKHLITATGQRVTLRCSPRSGDLSVYWYQQSLDQGLQFLIQYYNGEERAKGNILERFSAQQFPDLHSELNLSSLELGDSALYFCASSVVTDTQYFGPGTRLTVL.